A selection of T cell receptor beta chains follows, all from one sample in a study of cytomegalovirus exposure and HLA in healthy donors. Only in-frame clones appear in the TCRdb table, and some are missing; sequencing was by immunoSEQ multiplex PCR. The sample includes about 52,000 clones, around three fifths of them seen just once. The specimen was PBMCs. Receptors originate from a human donor in good health. Each CDR3 is given with its conserved first and last residue. D genes are given only for firm matches. Size tells how often a clone was seen (once, few, many) or the class of an expanded clone, and some rows leave it out.

v_gene	j_gene	d_gene	abundance	CDR3aa
TRBV30	TRBJ1-2	TRBD1	NA	CAWSEGGFHGYTF
TRBV19	TRBJ1-3	NA	once	CASSMGGTRNTIYF
TRBV23-1	TRBJ1-5	TRBD1	NA	CASSLLRTGNQPQHF
TRBV5-6	TRBJ2-3	NA	few	CASSLVQGSTDTQYF
TRBV4-3	TRBJ1-2	NA	NA	CASSQGAQGSGYTF
TRBV7-6	TRBJ2-7	TRBD1	few	CASSPPRGTGNYEQYF
TRBV29-1	TRBJ2-2	TRBD2	NA	CSVGTSGNTGELFF
TRBV5-6	TRBJ1-6	NA	few	CASSLGAYSPLHF
TRBV5-6	TRBJ1-2	NA	NA	CASSLRQIYGYTF
TRBV4-1	TRBJ1-2	NA	once	CASSQEKTGNYGYTF